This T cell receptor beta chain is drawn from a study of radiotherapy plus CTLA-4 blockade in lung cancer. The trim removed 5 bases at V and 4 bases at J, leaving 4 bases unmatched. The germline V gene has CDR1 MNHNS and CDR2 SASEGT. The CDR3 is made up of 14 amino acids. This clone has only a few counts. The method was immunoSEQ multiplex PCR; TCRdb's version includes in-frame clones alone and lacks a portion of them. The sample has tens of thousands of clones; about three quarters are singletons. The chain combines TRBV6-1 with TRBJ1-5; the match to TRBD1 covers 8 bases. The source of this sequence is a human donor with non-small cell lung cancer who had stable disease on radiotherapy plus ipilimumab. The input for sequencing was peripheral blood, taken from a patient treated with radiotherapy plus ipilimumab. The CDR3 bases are TGTGCCAGCAGTCAGGGGGCGGGTAATCAGCCCCAGCATTTT. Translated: CASSQGAGNQPQHF.